This record concerns one T cell receptor (beta chain) sequence. The antigen is undetermined. TCRdb reprocessed the 5' RACE reads with MiXCR, giving one entry per CDR3 protein. The sample contains some 3,000 distinct CDR3 sequences, about 30% of which appear only once. These data originate in a study of spatial heterogeneity in lung cancer. About the research overall: Detected sequences consistently included more beta-chain ones than alpha-chain ones.

Germline CDR1 and CDR2: SGDLS and YYNGEE. This CDR3 is 17 amino acids long. V was cut by 0 bases and J by 6 bases, with 18 bases left in between. Time point meaning: sample taken at primary tumor resection. Extraction of whole RNA from tumor, nontumor lung or frozen PBMC preceded unsorted sequencing. Broader study findings: The numbers of ubiquitous and regional expanded TCRs correlated with ubiquitous and regional nonsynonymous mutations, respectively. Tracking of tumor mutation counts was seen in expanded intratumoral alpha and beta TCR counts.

This clonotype originated in a female donor with early-stage non-small cell lung cancer. The chain couples TRBV9 to TRBJ2-2; D may match TRBD1 or TRBD2 (6 bases each). The material sequenced was lung tumor tissue, taken at surgery. This chain's CDR3 is CASSVAEGGAGPGELFF. CDR3 sequence (DNA): TGTGCCAGCAGCGTAGCTGAGGGGGGCGCAGGGCCCGGGGAGCTGTTTTTT. The variable domain in full, completed from reference TRBV9 and TRBJ2-2, reads DSGVTQTPKHLITATGQRVTLRCSPRSGDLSVYWYQQSLDQGLQFLIQYYNGEERAKGNILERFSAQQFPDLHSELNLSSLELGDSALYFCASSVAEGGAGPGELFFGEGSRLTVL.